A single sample gave rise to the 6 T cell receptor beta chains below, sequenced in a study of shared clonotypes between healthy human individuals. The protocol was immunoSEQ multiplex PCR, while the TCRdb copy is restricted to in-frame clones and leaves out a portion. Of around 1.6 million clones detected, 95% to 99% appear once; the ten largest clones hold 0.4% to 0.45%. The sequencing sample was made of naive CD4+ T cells sorted from blood. Indicated subset: CD45RA+ positively selected. These TCRs come from a man younger than 40 in good health.

The chain joins TRBV7-6 to TRBJ2-2; D gene ambiguous. Per the germline V gene, CDR1 is SGHVS and CDR2 is FNYEAQ. Trimming shortened V by 1 base and J by 0 bases, and 9 bases separated the two germline ends. The CDR3 extends over 16 amino acids. The chain's CDR3 is CASSLGPIANTGELFF. CDR3 nucleotide sequence: TGTGCCAGCAGCTTAGGCCCAATCGCGAACACCGGGGAGCTGTTTTTT.

Comment on this clone: The germline gene is not matched at one end of the junction; a read error may be the cause. The chain carries TRBV7-7 and TRBJ2-6; possibly TRBD1 for D (6 bases). From germline, CDR1 is SSHAT and CDR2 FNYEAQ (reference sequence). The CDR3 covers 17 residues. In DNA form, the CDR3 reads TGTGCTAGCAGCCCCGTGGGGGCGAGCTCTGGGGCCAACGTCCTGACTTTC. It codes for CASSPVGASSGANVLTF.

This chain joins TRBV19 and TRBJ2-5; 9 bases align to TRBD1. Germline V gene data show CDR1 as LNHDA and CDR2 as SQIVND (reference sequence). V gave up 3 bases and J gave up 9 bases; unmatched junction bases: 11. There are 15 residues in the CDR3. In DNA, the CDR3 is TGTGCCAGTAGTATTCCCGGGACAGGGAAATTGTCCCAGTACTTC. The encoded protein is CASSIPGTGKLSQYF. Full variable domain (missing parts from reference TRBV19 and TRBJ2-5): DGGITQSPKYLFRKEGQNVTLSCEQNLNHDAMYWYRQDPGQGLRLIYYSQIVNDFQKGDIAEGYSVSREKKESFPLTVTSAQKNPTAFYLCASSIPGTGKLSQYFGPGTRLLVL.

The chain employs TRBV18 and TRBJ2-2; D not certain. Germline V gene data show CDR1 as KGHSH and CDR2 as LQKENI. The CDR3 covers 13 residues. Between the trimmed V and J ends, which lost 2 bases and 5 bases, there was a span of 6 bases. The CDR3, as DNA: TGTGCCAGCTCACCAGCTAGGACCGGGGAGCTGTTTTTT. As protein: CASSPARTGELFF.

The genes are TRBV7-9 and TRBJ2-5; the D gene is possibly TRBD2 (5 bases). V was trimmed by 5 bases and J by 8 bases, leaving 9 bases between them. CDR1 is SEHNR, CDR2 FQNEAQ, per germline (reference sequence). The CDR3 consists of 11 residues. CDR3 DNA: TGTGCCAGCAGCGTAGAGGGTACCCAGTACTTC. It codes for CASSVEGTQYF.

The chain employs TRBV9 and TRBJ1-4; D uncertain. CDR1 SGDLS and CDR2 YYNGEE come from the germline V gene. CDR3 size: 14 residues. Trimming left V 3 bases short and J 2 bases short, with 8 bases between. DNA for the CDR3: TGTGCCAGCAGCGCGTCGTGGACTAATGAAAAACTGTTTTTT. This encodes CASSASWTNEKLFF.